One and the same sample provided the 21 T cell receptor beta chains below, sequenced in a study of metastatic and nonmetastatic thyroid tumors. MiXCR re-clonotyped the PCR reads for TCRdb. The sample lists around 65,000 clones; approximately 14% were seen once. All patients reached thyroid surgery having received no treatment beforehand. Source material: blood. The receptors here all came from a male donor with papillary thyroid cancer or a benign thyroid nodule (not recorded which). Some clones in this sample may be carry-over from other donors' samples.

The chain is built from TRBV11-1 and TRBJ1-2; 7 bases are a match to TRBD1. This CDR3 region has 16 residues. Germline V gives CDR1 SGHAT, CDR2 FQDESV (reference sequence). V was clipped by 5 bases and J by 1 base; unmatched bases: 10. CDR3 sequence (DNA): TGTGCCAGCAGCCCCCCACTCCAGGGGGTTAACTATGGCTACACCTTC. It codes for CASSPPLQGVNYGYTF.

This clone has just a few counts. Being one base from a much bigger clone, this may be a read error. Other nucleotide sequences from this sample produce the same CDR3. J is TRBJ2-5 and V is TRBV10-2; TRBD2 aligns across 7 bases. Germline CDR1 and CDR2: WSHSY and SAAADI. This CDR3 has 13 amino acids. CDR3 nucleotides: TGCGCTAGCAGTGAGGGGAGGGTGGAGACCCAGTACTTC. It translates to CASSEGRVETQYF.

This clone has a count of ten or more. J is TRBJ2-7 and V is TRBV6-6; weak D call: TRBD1 (6 bases). V shed 3 bases and J shed 2 bases, with 14 bases lying between them. The CDR3 is 15 residues long. Germline CDR1 is MNHNY and CDR2 is SVGAGI (reference sequence). CDR3 residues: CASSYGDRTPYEQYF. The CDR3 DNA reads as TGTGCCAGCAGTTATGGTGACAGGACCCCCTACGAGCAGTACTTC.

This clone is labeled medium-sized (0.01 to 0.1%). The chain recombines TRBV12-3 or TRBV12-4 with TRBJ1-2, with D perhaps TRBD1 (6 bases). CDR3 length equals 13 residues. V was trimmed by 6 bases and J by 5 bases, leaving 13 bases between them. The CDR3: CASRQGQTYGYTF. CDR3 coding DNA: TGTGCCAGCAGACAAGGACAGACATATGGCTACACCTTC.

The rearrangement links TRBV20-1 to TRBJ2-7; D not resolved. CDR1 DFQATT and CDR2 SNEGSKA come from the germline V gene (reference sequence). CDR3 length: 15 amino acids. The CDR3 protein is CMVTPSVRSSYEQYF. Written as DNA, the CDR3 is TGCATGGTAACTCCGAGCGTGAGGAGCTCCTACGAGCAGTACTTC.

This clone has at least ten counts. This rearrangement joins TRBV11-2 to TRBJ2-2; a weak D match, TRBD2 (6 bases). CDR3 length: 17 residues. Between the trimmed V and J ends, which lost 2 bases and 1 base, there was a span of 14 bases. The germline gives CDR1 SGHAT, CDR2 FQNNGV. The CDR3 reads CASSLPRVEGNTGELFF. The CDR3, as DNA: TGTGCCAGCAGCTTACCCCGGGTGGAGGGGAACACCGGGGAGCTGTTTTTT.

This clone showed up many times. V is TRBV9 and J is TRBJ2-3; no clear D gene. There are 12 residues in the CDR3. Germline V CDR1 and CDR2: SGDLS, YYNGEE. Trimming stripped 0 bases from V and 7 bases from J, with 6 bases between. In nucleotides, the CDR3 is TGTGCCAGCAGCGTAGAGGATAATACGCAGTATTTT. Its translation: CASSVEDNTQYF.

This clone was observed at least ten times. This chain connects TRBV6-2 or TRBV6-3 to TRBJ2-2; D is uncertain. CDR3 length: 14 residues. V shed 8 bases and J shed 3 bases, with 13 bases lying between them. CDR1 MNHEY and CDR2 SVGEGT come from the germline V gene. In DNA form, the CDR3 reads TGTGCCAGCGTAGGAATCGGCTACACCGGGGAGCTGTTTTTT. It encodes CASVGIGYTGELFF.

The sample holds many counts of this clone. This clone may be a read error of a much larger clone one base away. This specimen includes other DNA sequences encoding the same CDR3. The genes are TRBV6-1 and TRBJ1-2, with D hard to call. Germline CDR1 is MNHNS and CDR2 is SASEGT. V was trimmed by 6 bases and J by 0 bases, leaving 11 bases between them. CDR3 length: 14 amino acids. This chain's CDR3 is CASSRTGSNYGYTF. CDR3 nucleotides: TGTGCCAGCAGCCGGACGGGGTCTAACTATGGCTACACCTTC.

This clone was observed at least ten times. The J gene is TRBJ1-2, the V gene TRBV4-3, with TRBD1 matching over 9 bases. Germline V CDR1 and CDR2: LGHNA, YSLEER. With 4 bases clipped from V and 9 bases from J, the junction kept 12 bases outside the gene matches. The CDR3 spans 15 residues. This CDR3 reads CASSPSPGQGSSYTF. The CDR3, as DNA: TGCGCCAGCAGCCCGAGCCCGGGACAGGGTTCTAGCTACACCTTC.

The table lists this clone with many counts. J is TRBJ1-1 and V is TRBV5-1; no reliable D call. CDR3 length: 13 residues. Trimming left V 4 bases short and J 4 bases short, with 11 bases between. Germline CDR1 is SGHRS and CDR2 is YFSETQ. In nucleotides, the CDR3 is TGCGCCAGCAGCGGACGAGAAGGCACTGAAGCTTTCTTT. It translates to CASSGREGTEAFF.

The chain couples TRBV6-1 to TRBJ1-6; D gene uncertain. This CDR3 has 15 amino acids. V lost 8 bases and J 10 bases, leaving 21 bases between the germline ends. CDR1 and CDR2 (germline): MNHNS, SASEGT. CDR3 coding DNA: TGTGCCAGCTGGTTGGTGCAGGTGGCGAGCTCACCCCTCCACTTT. It translates to CASWLVQVASSPLHF.

This clone turned up a few times. An end of the junction differs from the germline gene, which may be a read error. The genes are TRBV6-1 and TRBJ2-2; tentatively, D is TRBD1 (6 bases). Germline V gene sequence: CDR1 MNHNS, CDR2 SASEGT. The CDR3 runs 15 residues. The CDR3 sequence: CTSISPGQNTGELFF. As DNA, the CDR3 is TGTACCAGCATCTCCCCGGGACAGAACACCGGGGAGCTGTTTTTT.

Details on this clone: At one of its ends the junction is not consistent with the germline gene, which may arise from a read error. V and J are TRBV18 and TRBJ2-3, with D uncertain. The CDR3 sequence is 14 residues long. The germline V gene has CDR1 KGHSH and CDR2 LQKENI. The CDR3 reads CAGSPPSSTDTQYF. The CDR3 nucleotides read TGTGCCGGCTCACCACCGAGTAGCACAGATACGCAGTATTTT.

This clone was observed at least ten times. V gene TRBV30 combines with J gene TRBJ2-7, with 7 bases fitting TRBD2. The V and J ends lost 1 base and 8 bases, in that order; junction bases with no gene match: 5. Germline CDR1 GTSNPN, CDR2 SVGIG (reference sequence). The CDR3 has 12 residues. CDR3 protein: CAWSGASGKQYV. CDR3 DNA: TGTGCCTGGAGTGGGGCTAGCGGCAAGCAGTACGTC.

This clone was seen many times. The chain carries TRBV4-2 and TRBJ1-2; D unclear. This CDR3 is built from 14 residues. Trimming shortened V by 4 bases and J by 7 bases, and 16 bases separated the two germline ends. Germline-derived CDR1 and CDR2 are LGHNA and YNFKEQ. The CDR3 spells CASSPEGPSAGYTF. As DNA, the CDR3 is TGTGCCAGCAGCCCCGAGGGCCCGTCGGCTGGCTACACCTTC.

This clone was detected many times. Here the CDR3 DNA reads TGTGCCAGCAGCCGGAGGGGCCAGGGCTCTGGAAACACCATATATTTT. This gives the protein CASSRRGQGSGNTIYF. The chain carries TRBV5-8 and TRBJ1-3; a weak D match, TRBD1 (5 bases). V lost 4 bases and J 0 bases, leaving 14 bases between the germline ends. Per germline, CDR1 SGHTS and CDR2 YDEGEE. The length of the CDR3 is 16 residues.

This clone has ten or more counts. This rearrangement joins TRBV6-2 or TRBV6-3 to TRBJ1-1; TRBD1 agrees at 12 bases. Trimming cost V 4 bases and J 3 bases; bases outside gene matches: 9. CDR1 is MNHEY, CDR2 SVGEGT, per germline. This CDR3 spans 17 amino acids. The CDR3: CASSSPGQGAGDTEAFF. The CDR3 DNA reads as TGTGCCAGCAGTTCGCCGGGACAGGGGGCAGGTGACACTGAAGCTTTCTTT.

In this sample, this clone turned up a few times. V and J are TRBV4-2 and TRBJ2-2; possibly TRBD2 for D (6 bases). CDR3 length: 17 residues. Looked up from germline, CDR1 is LGHNA and CDR2 is YNFKEQ. V was pared by 4 bases and J by 4 bases, with 19 bases between. This chain's CDR3 is CASSPGRGRDLTGELFF. The CDR3 DNA follows: TGTGCCAGCAGCCCCGGCCGAGGGCGGGACCTCACCGGGGAGCTGTTTTTT.

The table lists this clone with many counts. The junction and the germline gene differ at one end; a read error may be behind it. Other DNA sequences of this sample code for an identical CDR3. The chain carries TRBV7-2 and TRBJ2-1, with TRBD1 as a possible D gene (6 bases). This CDR3 contains 14 residues. Germline V gene sequence: CDR1 SGHTA, CDR2 FQGNSA. The CDR3 spells CAGSLGGLYNEQFF. The CDR3 DNA is TGTGCCGGCAGCTTAGGGGGTCTCTACAATGAGCAGTTCTTC.

The chain couples TRBV5-1 to TRBJ2-5; unclear D gene. The germline CDR1 and CDR2 sequences are SGHRS and YFSETQ. Deletions cut 4 bases from V and 0 bases from J, with 4 bases between. CDR3 length: 12 residues. The CDR3 protein is CASSLHQETQYF. DNA for the CDR3: TGCGCCAGCAGCCTTCACCAAGAGACCCAGTACTTC.